The 3 T cell receptor beta chains reported below all come from one sample, sequenced in a study of blood T cell repertoires in COVID-19. TCRdb's copy holds only in-frame clones and misses some; the assay was immunoSEQ multiplex PCR. The repertoire holds 200,000 or so clones, approximately 85% seen once, with roughly 11% in the top ten. Sequencing was done on a sample of peripheral blood. These receptor sequences come from a human donor with active or convalescent COVID-19. The donor label of this sample is uncertain.

This clone has just one count. The same CDR3 is also encoded by other DNA sequences in this sample. The DNA for the CDR3 is TGTGCCAGCAGCCACGACAGGGGGTATGGCTACACCTTC. Translating gives CASSHDRGYGYTF. The chain recombines TRBV6-5 with TRBJ1-2; 9 bases agree with TRBD1. J was trimmed by 5 bases and V by 6 bases; bases with no gene match: 4. Germline CDR1 is MNHEY and CDR2 is SVGAGI. The CDR3 length is 13 residues.

V is TRBV4-1 and J is TRBJ1-2, with D perhaps matching TRBD1 (5 bases). This CDR3 region has 14 residues. The germline CDR1 and CDR2 sequences are MGHRA and YSYEKL. V lost 0 bases to trimming and J lost 7 bases, with 12 bases between them. CDR3 DNA: TGCGCCAGCAGCCAAGACCGGGACTTGTTTGGCTACACCTTC. It is translated as CASSQDRDLFGYTF.

V is TRBV5-1 and J is TRBJ1-2; TRBD1 matches at 8 bases. This CDR3 is built from 15 residues. With 0 bases clipped from V and 8 bases from J, the junction kept 9 bases outside the gene matches. Germline CDR1 SGHRS, CDR2 YFSETQ. The CDR3 reads CASSLARTGRYGYTF. Here the CDR3 DNA reads TGCGCCAGCAGCTTGGCCAGGACAGGGAGATACGGCTACACCTTC.